This T cell receptor (beta chain) was observed in a study of graft-versus-host responses after intestinal transplantation. Germline V lookup: CDR1 MNHEY, CDR2 SVGAGI. This CDR3 has 13 residues. V was trimmed by 4 bases and J by 5 bases, leaving 11 bases between them. The protocol was immunoSEQ multiplex PCR, while the TCRdb copy is restricted to in-frame clones and leaves out a portion. The sample lists about 25,000 clones, 40% seen once, with under 0.8% in the top ten. This clone is medium-sized (0.01 to 0.1%). The V gene is TRBV6-5, the J gene TRBJ1-1; D might be TRBD1 (5 bases). This TCR came from a human patient who received an intestinal transplant. Sequenced here: alloreactive CD4+ T cells from a mixed lymphocyte reaction culture, sampled before intestinal transplant. As to subset: CFSE-low proliferating T cells sorted from roughly six-day pre-transplant mixed lymphocyte reaction (GvH or HvG direction). CDR3 in amino acids: CASSWAGRTEAFF. The CDR3 coding sequence is TGTGCCAGCAGTTGGGCAGGGCGAACTGAAGCTTTCTTT.